This TCR beta chain was sequenced in a study of blood T cell repertoires in COVID-19. Source study methods: For nucleated cells, counts were estimated from reference gene primer amplification. Some clones are missing from TCRdb's copy, which holds only in-frame ones; the method was immunoSEQ multiplex PCR. V, J and clone size are taken as reported in that table, and D and trimming were inferred from the DNA itself. The table records roughly 100,000 clones, around 83% of them present only once. The germline CDR1 and CDR2 sequences are SGHAT and FQNNGV. The CDR3 is 14 amino acids. Between the trimmed V and J ends, which lost 4 bases and 7 bases, there was a span of 11 bases.

The V call is TRBV11-2, the J call TRBJ1-6, with TRBD1 as a possible D gene (5 bases). Sequenced input: peripheral blood. The sequence was collected from a man between 65 and 79 years old with active or convalescent COVID-19. As DNA, the CDR3 is TGTGCCAGCAGCTCCAGACAGACCAATTCACCCCTCCACTTT. This sequence encodes CASSSRQTNSPLHF. Based on the CDR3 plus reference TRBV11-2 and TRBJ1-6, the full variable domain is EAGVAQSPRYKIIEKRQSVAFWCNPISGHATLYWYQQILGQGPKLLIQFQNNGVVDDSQLPKDRFSAERLKGVDSTLKIQPAKLEDSAVYLCASSSRQTNSPLHFGNGTRLTVT.